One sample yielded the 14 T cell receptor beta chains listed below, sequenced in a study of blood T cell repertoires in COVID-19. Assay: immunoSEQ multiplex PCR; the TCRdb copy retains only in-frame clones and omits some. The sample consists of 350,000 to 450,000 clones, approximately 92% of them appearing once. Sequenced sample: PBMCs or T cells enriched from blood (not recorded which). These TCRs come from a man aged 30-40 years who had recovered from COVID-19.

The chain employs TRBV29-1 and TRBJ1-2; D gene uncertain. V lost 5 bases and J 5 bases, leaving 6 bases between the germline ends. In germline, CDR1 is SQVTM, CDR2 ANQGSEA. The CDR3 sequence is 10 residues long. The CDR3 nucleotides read TGCAGCGTTTACAGTTATGGCTACACCTTC. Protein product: CSVYSYGYTF. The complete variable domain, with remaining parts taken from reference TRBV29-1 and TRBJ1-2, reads SAVISQKPSRDICQRGTSLTIQCQVDSQVTMMFWYRQQPGQSLTLIATANQGSEATYESGFVIDKFPISRPNLTFSTLTVSNMSPEDSSIYLCSVYSYGYTFGSGTRLTVV.

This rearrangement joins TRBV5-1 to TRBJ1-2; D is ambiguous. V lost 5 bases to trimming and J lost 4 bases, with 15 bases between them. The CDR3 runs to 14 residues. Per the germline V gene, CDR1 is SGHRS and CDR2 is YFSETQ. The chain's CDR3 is CASRLETPGYGYTF. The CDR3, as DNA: TGCGCCAGCAGACTGGAAACTCCGGGCTATGGCTACACCTTC.

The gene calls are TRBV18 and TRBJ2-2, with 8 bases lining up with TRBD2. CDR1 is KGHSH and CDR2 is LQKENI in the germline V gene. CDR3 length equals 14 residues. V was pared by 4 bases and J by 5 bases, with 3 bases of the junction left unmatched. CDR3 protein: CASSLPSGTGELFF. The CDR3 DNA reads TGTGCCAGCTCACTGCCTAGCGGGACCGGGGAGCTGTTTTTT.

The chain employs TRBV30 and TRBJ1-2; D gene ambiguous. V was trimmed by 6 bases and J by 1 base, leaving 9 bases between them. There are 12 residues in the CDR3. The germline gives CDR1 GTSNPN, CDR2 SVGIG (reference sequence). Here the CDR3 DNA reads TGTGCCTGTACCGGGAATAACTATGGCTACACCTTC. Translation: CACTGNNYGYTF. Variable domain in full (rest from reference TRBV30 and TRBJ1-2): SQTIHQWPATLVQPVGSPLSLECTVEGTSNPNLYWYRQAAGRGLQLLFYSVGIGQISSEVPQNLSASRPQDRQFILSSKKLLLSDSGFYLCACTGNNYGYTFGSGTRLTVV.

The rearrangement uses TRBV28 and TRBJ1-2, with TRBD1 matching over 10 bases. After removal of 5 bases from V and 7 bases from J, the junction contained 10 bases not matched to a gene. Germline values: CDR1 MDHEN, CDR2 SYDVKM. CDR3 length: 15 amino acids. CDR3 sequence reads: CASSVEGTGVGGYTF. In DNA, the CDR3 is TGTGCCAGCAGTGTAGAGGGGACAGGGGTGGGTGGCTACACCTTC.

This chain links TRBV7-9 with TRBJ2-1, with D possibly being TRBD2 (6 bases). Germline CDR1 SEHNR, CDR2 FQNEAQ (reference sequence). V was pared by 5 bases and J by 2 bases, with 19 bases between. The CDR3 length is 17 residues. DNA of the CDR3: TGTGCCAGCAGCCGCGGGGCGGTAGCGAGGACCTACAATGAGCAGTTCTTC. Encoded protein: CASSRGAVARTYNEQFF.

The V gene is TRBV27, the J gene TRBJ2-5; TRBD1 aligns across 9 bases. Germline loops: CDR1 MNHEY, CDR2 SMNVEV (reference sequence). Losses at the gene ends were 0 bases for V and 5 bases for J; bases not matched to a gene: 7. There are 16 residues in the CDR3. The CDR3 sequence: CASSLSSGTGWETQYF. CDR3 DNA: TGTGCCAGCAGTTTATCCTCCGGGACAGGGTGGGAGACCCAGTACTTC.

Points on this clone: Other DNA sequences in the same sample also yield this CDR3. The CDR3 loop is CASSLTGSSYNEQFF. Written as DNA, the CDR3 is TGTGCCAGCAGCCTCACAGGGAGCTCCTACAATGAGCAGTTCTTC. V usage is TRBV7-6 and J usage is TRBJ2-1; D is possibly TRBD1 (6 bases). Germline loops: CDR1 SGHVS, CDR2 FNYEAQ. The CDR3 covers 15 residues. With 5 bases removed from V and 0 bases from J, the gap between germline ends came to 11 bases.

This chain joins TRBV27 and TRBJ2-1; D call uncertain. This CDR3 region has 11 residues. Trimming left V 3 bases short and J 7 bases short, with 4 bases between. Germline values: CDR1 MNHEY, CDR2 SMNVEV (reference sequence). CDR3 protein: CASSLLNEQFF. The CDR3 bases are TGTGCCAGCAGTTTGTTAAATGAGCAGTTCTTC.

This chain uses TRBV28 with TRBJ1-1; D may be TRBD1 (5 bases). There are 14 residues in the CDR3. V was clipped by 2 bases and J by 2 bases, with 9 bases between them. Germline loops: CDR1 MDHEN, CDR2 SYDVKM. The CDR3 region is CASSLSDSNTEAFF. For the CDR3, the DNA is TGTGCCAGCAGTTTAAGTGACAGCAACACTGAAGCTTTCTTT.

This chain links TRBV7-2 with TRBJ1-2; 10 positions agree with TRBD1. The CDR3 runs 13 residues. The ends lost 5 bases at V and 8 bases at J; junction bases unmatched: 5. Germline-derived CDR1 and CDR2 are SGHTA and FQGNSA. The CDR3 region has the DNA TGTGCCAGCAGCCGTGGACAGGGGGACGGCTACACCTTC. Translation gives CASSRGQGDGYTF.

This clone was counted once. The CDR3 here is CASTAPGTGGRNEQFF. Here the CDR3 DNA reads TGTGCCAGTACCGCACCCGGGACAGGGGGTAGGAATGAGCAGTTCTTC. V and J are TRBV19 and TRBJ2-1; 11 nucleotides match TRBD1. Germline CDR1 and CDR2: LNHDA and SQIVND (reference sequence). J lost 7 bases, V lost 7 bases, and 12 bases had no gene match. The CDR3 runs 16 residues.

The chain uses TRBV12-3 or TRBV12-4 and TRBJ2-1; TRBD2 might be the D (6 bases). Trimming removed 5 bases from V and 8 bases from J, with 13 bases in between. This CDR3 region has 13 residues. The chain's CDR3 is CASSPRLVYEQFF. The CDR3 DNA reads TGTGCCAGCAGTCCCAGACTAGTTTATGAGCAGTTCTTC.

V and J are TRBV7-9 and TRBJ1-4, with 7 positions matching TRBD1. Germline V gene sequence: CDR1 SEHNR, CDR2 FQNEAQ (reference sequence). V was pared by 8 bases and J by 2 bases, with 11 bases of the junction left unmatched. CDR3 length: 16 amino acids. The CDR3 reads CASGRDSYFTNEKLFF. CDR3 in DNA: TGTGCCAGCGGACGGGACAGCTATTTTACTAATGAAAAACTGTTTTTT.